This T cell receptor (beta chain) was sequenced in a study of T-cell memory formation after mild COVID-19 (dated by TCRdb to the early 2020s). Study-level background: Most TCR sequence clusters were specific to one of the two donors. In a couple of donors, T-cell clones that expanded and contracted after mild COVID-19 were tracked by sequencing TCRalpha and TCRbeta repertoires over time. Two young, previously healthy adult volunteers made up the cohort, one male and one female.

Study-wide findings and limitations: Clones contracting from day 15 to 85 had balanced CD4/CD8 phenotypes, while a second wave expanding from day 15 to 37 was biased towards CD4+. Only a couple of mild cases were covered in the study, and larger cohorts including severe cases with pre-infection samples were considered necessary. Contracting CD4+ clones turned up mainly in the CM and EM memory subsets, whereas EMRA was where CD8+ clones were enriched. The detection of some responding clones in pre-infection memory suggests that pre-existing cross-reactive memory T cells joined the SARS-CoV-2 response. Whether the second-wave clones peaking on day 37 were SARS-CoV-2 specific was not confirmed.

The sample was run on an Illumina NovaSeq 6000. TCRalpha and TCRbeta cDNA libraries were built by 5'RACE with constant-segment primers, adding sample barcodes and unique molecular identifiers. RNA was extracted from every sample with Trizol reagent. Libraries were amplified in two PCR steps, with a second sample barcode and Illumina TruSeq adapters added in the second step. Sequencing of libraries was performed on an Illumina NovaSeq with 2 x 150 bp paired-end reads. The paper's data handling went like this. With migec v1.2.7, reads were demultiplexed and then collapsed into UMI-guided consensus sequences. With mixcr v2.1.11, UMI consensuses were aligned to TRA and TRB V and J templates and assembled into clonotypes. A clonotype was counted as expanded or contracted only when both edgeR and NoisET called the clonotype significant, with the noise models trained on biological replicates. For edgeR calls, the cutoffs were a false discovery rate-adjusted p below 0.01 and a log2 fold-change threshold of 1. As an exploratory analysis of dynamics, max-normalized trajectories of the 1000 most abundant clonotypes were examined with PCA combined with hierarchical clustering. Separately sequenced CD4+ and CD8+ repertoires were used to assign a CD4 or CD8 phenotype to each responding clone. The public reads were run again by TCRdb, first through fastp at Q25 and then through MiXCR, and only productive beta chains were kept. Records with the same CDR3 protein are collapsed into one entry carrying the most frequent genes and DNA. These V and J calls rely on TCRdb rather than the paper's analysis. In this sample the table shows almost 35,000 distinct CDR3 sequences, around 8% of which occur a single time. Jointly, the top ten make up roughly 27% of the sample.

The CDR3 covers 15 residues, taking in both the cysteine and the phenylalanine. Left in the record is the CDR3 DNA by itself, 45 bases read in frame from the first base. V loses 5 bases of germline sequence and J loses 7 bases, and the interval between the two ends is 17 bases. CDR1 and CDR2, looked up from the germline V gene, are SGHTA and FQGNSA. PBMCs were isolated by Ficoll-Paque density gradient centrifugation. On this clonotype: Its antigen remains undetermined. No per-base quality is available; no much larger clone lies one base away.

The V and J genes are TRBV7-2 and TRBJ2-2; TRBD1 could be the D gene, as 5 bases match. The sample consisted of PBMCs or a T cell subset sorted from them (not recorded which). This TCR was sampled from a man between 18 and 35 years old who had mild COVID-19 (a few samples of this study predate the infection). The sample titles of this study are shuffled in the database, so cell type and time point are left out; the donor was told from shared clones. CDR3 reads: CASSRNSGRGGELFF. The nucleotides are TGTGCCAGCAGCCGAAATAGTGGAAGGGGCGGGGAGCTGTTTTTT.